This T cell receptor (beta chain) emerged from a study of shared clonotypes between healthy human individuals. This clone was counted a single time. Using immunoSEQ multiplex PCR, the repertoire was profiled, and TCRdb retains in-frame clones only, with some absent. Of roughly 1,500,000 clones in the sample, approximately 98% were seen once. Trimming removed 1 base from V and 5 bases from J, with 11 bases in between. Germline V gene data show CDR1 as SGHAT and CDR2 as FQNNGV. The CDR3 length is 14 residues. Sequencing was performed on naive CD4+ T cells sorted from blood. The subset denotes: CD45RA+ positively selected. V usage is TRBV11-2 and J usage is TRBJ1-1; D remains unclear. This receptor was taken from a man younger than 40 in good health. CDR3 DNA: TGTGCCAGCAGCTTAGCCTCCCCGAGGACTGAAGCTTTCTTT. It translates to CASSLASPRTEAFF.